The 30 T cell receptor beta chains presented below share a single source sample, sequenced in a study of T cells in Graves' hyperthyroidism and ophthalmopathy. RNA transcripts yielded amplified TCR beta CDR3 regions. The TCR CDR3 first-round RT-PCR relied on the HTBI primer set. TCRdb itself ran the multiplex PCR reads through MiXCR, one entry per CDR3 protein. Here the sample spans more than 450,000 distinct CDR3 sequences, 14% being singletons. The specimen sequenced was blood. These receptors all come from a woman between 40 and 50 years old with Graves' hyperthyroidism.

This clonotype was counted many times. The rearrangement uses TRBV28 and TRBJ2-1, with 9 bases that match TRBD1. CDR3 size: 15 residues. Germline values: CDR1 MDHEN, CDR2 SYDVKM. Trimming cost V 6 bases and J 7 bases; bases outside gene matches: 10. CDR3 nucleotide sequence: TGTGCCAGCAGATTCCGGGACAGGGCGTTAAATGAGCAGTTCTTC. Its protein product is CASRFRDRALNEQFF. The full variable domain, rest sourced from reference TRBV28 and TRBJ2-1, is DVKVTQSSRYLVKRTGEKVFLECVQDMDHENMFWYRQDPGLGLRLIYFSYDVKMKEKGDIPEGYSVSREKKERFSLILESASTNQTSMYLCASRFRDRALNEQFFGPGTRLTVL.

The chain couples TRBV27 to TRBJ2-6, with 8 bases aligning to TRBD1. The CDR3 consists of 14 residues. Germline CDR1 is MNHEY and CDR2 is SMNVEV (reference sequence). With 6 bases clipped from V and 13 bases from J, the junction kept 11 bases outside the gene matches. The CDR3 DNA follows: TGTGCCAGCAGCCCTGACAGGGGAGCATCGGTCCTGACTTTC. Protein: CASSPDRGASVLTF.

This clonotype was seen a single time. The CDR3 loop reads CSARSTGTSGGAGEQYF. CDR3 nucleotide sequence: TGCAGTGCTAGATCAACCGGGACTAGCGGGGGGGCTGGCGAGCAGTACTTC. The chain is built from TRBV20-1 and TRBJ2-7; TRBD2 aligns across 16 bases. The CDR3 is 17 amino acids. Losses at the gene ends were 2 bases for V and 6 bases for J; bases not matched to a gene: 10. Germline V gives CDR1 DFQATT, CDR2 SNEGSKA (reference sequence).

This clonotype has ten or more counts. The CDR3: CASSPGDRTSYEQYF. The CDR3 nucleotides are TGTGCCAGCAGTCCGGGGGACAGGACCTCCTACGAGCAGTACTTC. The chain combines TRBV28 with TRBJ2-7, with 8 bases lining up with TRBD1. The CDR3 length is 15 residues. CDR1 is MDHEN and CDR2 is SYDVKM in the germline V gene. Trimming removed 5 bases from V and 0 bases from J; junction bases left unmatched: 6. Full variable domain (missing parts from reference TRBV28 and TRBJ2-7): DVKVTQSSRYLVKRTGEKVFLECVQDMDHENMFWYRQDPGLGLRLIYFSYDVKMKEKGDIPEGYSVSREKKERFSLILESASTNQTSMYLCASSPGDRTSYEQYFGPGTRLTVT.

In its sample, this clonotype was seen a few times. V and J are TRBV11-2 and TRBJ2-1, with 10 bases fitting TRBD1. Germline lookup yields CDR1 SGHAT and CDR2 FQNNGV. J was trimmed by 7 bases and V by 4 bases; bases with no gene match: 4. This CDR3 comprises 14 residues. In DNA form, the CDR3 reads TGTGCCAGCAGCTATGGGACAGGGGAAAATGAGCAGTTCTTC. This translates into CASSYGTGENEQFF.

The chain uses TRBV6-1 and TRBJ2-7; 10 nucleotides agree with TRBD1. Germline V gene data show CDR1 as MNHNS and CDR2 as SASEGT. The CDR3 spans 11 residues. After removal of 10 bases from V and 9 bases from J, the junction contained 6 bases not matched to a gene. CDR3 residues: CATRQGAVQYF. The CDR3 nucleotides are TGTGCCACCAGACAGGGGGCTGTGCAGTACTTC.

In DNA, the CDR3 is TGTGCCAGCAGCTTAGACGTGTGGTCTAAAGAGACCCAGTACTTC. Protein: CASSLDVWSKETQYF. The rearrangement uses TRBV11-2 and TRBJ2-5; D not certain. Germline V gene data show CDR1 as SGHAT and CDR2 as FQNNGV. The CDR3 has 15 residues. V dropped 0 bases and J dropped 3 bases, with 11 bases sitting between them.

This clonotype has at least ten counts. This chain connects TRBV2 to TRBJ2-2, with 8 bases matching TRBD1. Germline loops: CDR1 SNHLY, CDR2 FYNNEI. There are 15 residues in the CDR3. With 4 bases clipped from V and 4 bases from J, the junction kept 5 bases outside the gene matches. In DNA form, the CDR3 reads TGTGCCAGCAGTGCGGGACAGGCGGGCACCGGGGAGCTGTTTTTT. Protein sequence: CASSAGQAGTGELFF. Complete variable domain (other parts from reference TRBV2 and TRBJ2-2): EPEVTQTPSHQVTQMGQEVILRCVPISNHLYFYWYRQILGQKVEFLVSFYNNEISEKSEIFDDQFSVERPDGSNFTLKIRSTKLEDSAMYFCASSAGQAGTGELFFGEGSRLTVL.

This clonotype showed up many times. V is TRBV11-2 and J is TRBJ1-1; weak D call: TRBD1 (5 bases). CDR1 SGHAT and CDR2 FQNNGV come from the germline V gene. This CDR3 region has 17 residues. Trimming took 1 base from V and 0 from J, leaving 15 bases between them. The CDR3 sequence is CASSLGPGRLMNTEAFF. The DNA of the CDR3 is TGTGCCAGCAGCTTAGGGCCAGGGAGGCTTATGAACACTGAAGCTTTCTTT. Full variable domain (missing parts from reference TRBV11-2 and TRBJ1-1): EAGVAQSPRYKIIEKRQSVAFWCNPISGHATLYWYQQILGQGPKLLIQFQNNGVVDDSQLPKDRFSAERLKGVDSTLKIQPAKLEDSAVYLCASSLGPGRLMNTEAFFGQGTRLTVV.

This clonotype occurred many times. DNA of the CDR3: TGCGCCAGCGGCAACCCCAGCACAGATACGCAGTATTTT. Translating it yields CASGNPSTDTQYF. The chain is built from TRBV5-1 and TRBJ2-3, with D unclear. CDR1 SGHRS and CDR2 YFSETQ come from the germline V gene. V lost 7 bases to trimming and J lost 0 bases, with 9 bases between them. The CDR3 covers 13 residues.

This clonotype was observed a handful of times. This could be a read error, since a much larger clone is one nucleotide away. The chain couples TRBV30 to TRBJ1-3; D is uncertain. This CDR3 has 14 amino acids. The germline V and J ends were trimmed by 0 bases and 2 bases, with 8 bases remaining between them. Germline CDR1 and CDR2: GTSNPN and SVGIG (reference sequence). CDR3 sequence: CAWSVQSPGNTIYF. DNA of the CDR3: TGTGCCTGGAGTGTACAGTCTCCTGGAAACACCATATATTTT.

The genes are TRBV6-5 and TRBJ2-3; no definite D call. In germline, CDR1 is MNHEY, CDR2 SVGAGI. Trimming removed 4 bases from V and 2 bases from J, with 10 bases in between. There are 14 residues in the CDR3. The CDR3 coding sequence is TGTGCCAGCAGTTTGCGGAAATTCACAGATACGCAGTATTTT. It encodes CASSLRKFTDTQYF.

This clonotype appeared many times. This sequence joins TRBV20-1 and TRBJ2-1; 7 bases line up with TRBD1. The V and J ends lost 6 bases and 1 base, in that order; junction bases with no gene match: 6. Germline V gene lookup returns CDR1 DFQATT and CDR2 SNEGSKA (reference sequence). The CDR3 loop spans 14 amino acids. The CDR3 sequence is CSAYGTASYNEQFF. The CDR3 DNA is TGCAGTGCCTACGGGACAGCATCCTACAATGAGCAGTTCTTC.

This clonotype was found many times. This chain links TRBV28 with TRBJ1-6; a possible D gene is TRBD1 (5 bases). V lost 4 bases and J 10 bases, leaving 14 bases between the germline ends. The CDR3 contains 14 residues. From germline, CDR1 is MDHEN and CDR2 SYDVKM. This CDR3 reads CASSYQGAESPLHF. The DNA for the CDR3 is TGTGCCAGCAGTTACCAGGGTGCAGAATCACCCCTCCACTTT.

A note on this clonotype: The junction differs from germline at one of its ends, possibly a read error. This chain joins TRBV10-3 and TRBJ1-5; 7 nucleotides align to TRBD1. The germline V gene has CDR1 ENHRY and CDR2 SYGVKD. This CDR3 has 13 residues. This CDR3 reads CAISDRENQPQHF. In DNA form, the CDR3 reads TGTGCCATAAGTGACAGGGAAAACCAGCCCCAGCATTTT.

This clonotype was observed a handful of times. The rearrangement links TRBV3-1 to TRBJ2-5; tentative D call: TRBD1 (5 bases). This CDR3 region has 16 residues. Germline-derived CDR1 and CDR2 are LGHDT and YNNKEL (reference sequence). Trimming pared 0 bases from V and 6 bases from J, leaving 17 bases between. CDR3 nucleotides: TGTGCCAGCAGCCAAGATTCAGGACACGCAGAAAAGACCCAGTACTTC. It is translated as CASSQDSGHAEKTQYF.

This clonotype was counted at least ten times. The chain combines TRBV27 with TRBJ2-7; D perhaps matches TRBD1 (6 bases). Germline V CDR1 and CDR2: MNHEY, SMNVEV (reference sequence). This CDR3 region has 15 residues. V was pared by 5 bases and J by 3 bases, with 17 bases between. CDR3 loop: CASSRGHPLYYEQYF. The DNA of the CDR3 is TGTGCCAGCAGTAGGGGACACCCTCTTTACTACGAGCAGTACTTC.

The sample holds many counts of this clonotype. This sequence joins TRBV27 and TRBJ1-2, with 9 bases matching TRBD1. CDR1 and CDR2 (germline): MNHEY, SMNVEV (reference sequence). CDR3 length: 14 amino acids. The junction had 6 bases not matched to a gene; V was cut back by 5 bases and J by 5 bases. The CDR3 spells CASSGGQGEYGYTF. For the CDR3, the DNA is TGTGCCAGCAGTGGGGGACAGGGCGAGTATGGCTACACCTTC.

The sample holds a few counts of this clonotype. The chain uses TRBV9 and TRBJ2-1; 13 bases align to TRBD2. J gave up 4 bases and V 3 bases, and 4 bases lay outside the gene matches. The CDR3 extends over 16 amino acids. CDR1 and CDR2 from the germline V gene are SGDLS and YYNGEE. This CDR3 is CASSALAGGQYNEQFF. DNA of the CDR3: TGTGCCAGCAGCGCACTAGCGGGAGGGCAATACAATGAGCAGTTCTTC.

This chain links TRBV29-1 with TRBJ2-6; no firm D call. V lost 6 bases and J 1 base, leaving 13 bases between the germline ends. Germline V lookup: CDR1 SQVTM, CDR2 ANQGSEA. CDR3 length: 15 residues. The chain's CDR3 is CSVAADGSGANVLTF. The DNA for the CDR3 is TGCAGCGTCGCCGCGGACGGATCTGGGGCCAACGTCCTGACTTTC.

This chain links TRBV28 with TRBJ1-4, with TRBD1 matching over 9 bases. The CDR3 runs 15 residues. The germline gives CDR1 MDHEN, CDR2 SYDVKM. The J segment lost 4 bases and the V segment lost 5 bases, leaving 5 bases of the junction unmatched. The CDR3 nucleotides read TGTGCCAGCAGTCCCGACAGGGGGGATAATGAAAAACTGTTTTTT. This encodes CASSPDRGDNEKLFF.

This clonotype has a count of ten or more. The chain couples TRBV5-1 to TRBJ2-7; a weak D match, TRBD2 (5 bases). The CDR3 totals 14 residues. V was cut by 2 bases and J by 0 bases, with 9 bases left in between. Germline CDR1 SGHRS, CDR2 YFSETQ. Here the CDR3 reads CASSLADGSYEQYF. CDR3 nucleotides: TGCGCCAGCAGCTTAGCGGACGGCTCCTACGAGCAGTACTTC. Full variable domain (remainder filled in from reference TRBV5-1 and TRBJ2-7): KAGVTQTPRYLIKTRGQQVTLSCSPISGHRSVSWYQQTPGQGLQFLFEYFSETQRNKGNFPGRFSGRQFSNSRSEMNVSTLELGDSALYLCASSLADGSYEQYFGPGTRLTVT.

This clonotype occurred many times. The rearrangement joins TRBV18 to TRBJ2-3; 12 nucleotides agree with TRBD1. V dropped 4 bases and J dropped 1; count of bases not matched to a gene: 9. The CDR3 totals 18 residues. CDR1 is KGHSH and CDR2 is LQKENI in the germline V gene. CDR3 sequence: CASSQTGTGGGGTDTQYF. CDR3 in DNA: TGTGCCAGCTCACAAACCGGGACAGGGGGCGGCGGCACAGATACGCAGTATTTT.

Notes on this clonotype: The junction departs from the called germline gene at one end, perhaps through a read error. The chain links TRBV19 to TRBJ1-5; D remains unclear. Germline CDR1 and CDR2: LNHDA and SQIVND (reference sequence). This CDR3 spans 13 amino acids. The CDR3 bases are TGTGCCAGTAGTCTAGACGGGGATCAGCCCCAGCATTTT. It is translated as CASSLDGDQPQHF. Based on the CDR3 plus reference TRBV19 and TRBJ1-5, the full variable domain is DGGITQSPKYLFRKEGQNVTLSCEQNLNHDAMYWYRQDPGQGLRLIYYSQIVNDFQKGDIAEGYSVSREKKESFPLTVTSAQKNPTAFYLCASSLDGDQPQHFGDGTRLSIL.

This clonotype has a count of ten or more. The chain carries TRBV2 and TRBJ1-1; D gene unclear. V gave up 2 bases and J gave up 11 bases, with 12 bases separating them. CDR1 is SNHLY and CDR2 is FYNNEI in the germline V gene. This CDR3 is 12 amino acids long. CDR3: CASSEIGAGAFF. The DNA of the CDR3 is TGTGCCAGCAGTGAAATAGGCGCCGGGGCTTTCTTT.

This clonotype has at least ten counts. This sequence joins TRBV6-1 and TRBJ2-3; D gene uncertain. From germline, CDR1 is MNHNS and CDR2 SASEGT. This CDR3 is built from 13 residues. Trimming left V 1 base short and J 5 bases short, with 7 bases between. CDR3 in DNA: TGTGCCAGCAGTGAAGGACCCCAAGATACGCAGTATTTT. Its translation: CASSEGPQDTQYF.

The J gene is TRBJ2-7, the V gene TRBV2; TRBD1 matches at 7 bases. Germline values: CDR1 SNHLY, CDR2 FYNNEI. CDR3 length: 14 residues. V dropped 3 bases and J dropped 5; count of bases not matched to a gene: 7. The CDR3 loop is CASSDEYGQDEQYF. For the CDR3, the DNA is TGTGCCAGCAGTGATGAATATGGACAGGACGAGCAGTACTTC.

Ten or more counts support this clonotype. V usage is TRBV28 and J usage is TRBJ1-6, with D tentatively TRBD1 (5 bases). The CDR3 has 15 residues. Germline CDR1 and CDR2: MDHEN and SYDVKM. Trimming took 4 bases from V and 9 from J, leaving 16 bases between them. This CDR3 reads CASSSRDRDFSPLHF. The CDR3 nucleotides read TGTGCCAGCAGTTCCCGGGACCGCGACTTTTCACCCCTCCACTTT.

This clonotype was recorded many times. The chain links TRBV27 to TRBJ2-7; D possibly corresponds to TRBD2 (6 bases). Trimming took off 10 bases at V and 0 bases at J, with 16 bases between the two ends. CDR1 MNHEY and CDR2 SMNVEV come from the germline V gene (reference sequence). This CDR3 is built from 14 residues. The DNA of the CDR3 is TGTGCCAAGACTCCGGGAGATACCTCCTACGAGCAGTACTTC. Amino acids: CAKTPGDTSYEQYF.

The chain joins TRBV5-1 to TRBJ2-7; 9 nucleotides match TRBD2. This CDR3 region has 14 residues. Germline CDR1 SGHRS, CDR2 YFSETQ. The J segment lost 4 bases and the V segment lost 4 bases, leaving 6 bases of the junction unmatched. The CDR3 DNA reads as TGCGCCAGCAGCCGGGGACTAGCTCAATACGAGCAGTACTTC. This gives the protein CASSRGLAQYEQYF.